This entry lists 12 T cell receptor beta chains sequenced from one sample in a study of blood T cell repertoires in COVID-19 (dated by TCRdb to 2020 to 2021). Library construction relied on the immunoSEQ multiplex PCR assay. TCRdb carries this immuneACCESS record with in-frame sequences only. Its versions omit some clonotypes, under half of them owing to an unresolved V gene in the studies checked, with the rest unexplained. The sample table shows some 120,000 clones, and approximately 90% are seen once. The ten largest clones represent approximately 1.4% of the sample. Sequenced material: peripheral blood. Source of these receptors: a human donor in a cohort sampled during active COVID-19.

A remark on this clone: The missing conserved phenylalanine or tryptophan at the end of this CDR3 makes a read error likely. It is unclear where the CDR3 begins or ends on the DNA, so no DNA is shown, and the CDR3 is as TCRdb lists it. J is TRBJ1-2 and V is TRBV21-1; TRBD1, the D gene given by the table, was not confirmed from the DNA. TRBV21-1 is a pseudogene locus. Counting both end residues, the CDR3 totals 11 amino acids. CDR3 protein: CASIAGDRSYA.

This clone was detected only once. V is TRBV28 and J is TRBJ2-7; tentatively, D is TRBD2 (6 bases). Germline CDR1 reads MDHEN; CDR2 reads SYDVKM. The CDR3 totals 11 residues. CDR3 amino acids: CSSGRGYEQYF. Written as DNA, the CDR3 is TGTTCTTCCGGGCGGGGTTACGAGCAGTACTTC. The variable domain in full, with the rest retrieved from reference TRBV28 and TRBJ2-7, is DVKVTQSSRYLVKRTGEKVFLECVQDMDHENMFWYRQDPGLGLRLIYFSYDVKMKEKGDIPEGYSVSREKKERFSLILESASTNQTSMYLCSSGRGYEQYFGPGTRLTVT.

The chain employs TRBV18 and TRBJ2-7; 8 bases agree with TRBD1. Per the germline V gene, CDR1 is KGHSH and CDR2 is LQKENI. V shed 2 bases, J shed 1 base, and the junction held 4 bases outside the gene matches. The CDR3 is 15 amino acids. CDR3 in amino acids: CASSPGQGVSYEQYF. CDR3 DNA sequence: TGTGCCAGCTCACCAGGACAGGGTGTTTCCTACGAGCAGTACTTC.

This chain uses TRBV19 with TRBJ1-3; TRBD1 might be the D (6 bases). The CDR3 is 16 residues long. Trimming left V 4 bases short and J 1 base short, with 14 bases between. Germline CDR1 reads LNHDA; CDR2 reads SQIVND (reference sequence). The CDR3 sequence: CASSTPTGQSGNTIYF. For the CDR3, the DNA is TGTGCCAGTAGTACCCCGACAGGACAGTCTGGAAACACCATATATTTT.

The J gene is TRBJ2-2, the V gene TRBV10-2; D gene uncertain. The CDR3 is made up of 12 amino acids. V was trimmed by 2 bases and J by 6 bases, leaving 4 bases between them. Germline CDR1 reads WSHSY; CDR2 reads SAAADI. The CDR3 is CASSESPGELFF. The CDR3 DNA follows: TGCGCCAGCAGTGAGAGCCCCGGGGAGCTGTTTTTT.

The CDR3 coding sequence is TGTGCCAGCAGTCCACAGGGGGCCGGGGCCAACGTCCTGACTTTC. This translates into CASSPQGAGANVLTF. The V gene is TRBV6-5, the J gene TRBJ2-6, with 9 bases identical to TRBD1. The germline gives CDR1 MNHEY, CDR2 SVGAGI. The CDR3 has 15 amino acids. V shed 5 bases, J shed 4 bases, and the junction held 3 bases outside the gene matches.

The genes are TRBV6-1 and TRBJ2-7, with D tentatively TRBD2 (6 bases). V lost 0 bases and J lost 4, with 10 bases in between. The CDR3 is 14 amino acids. Germline CDR1 and CDR2: MNHNS and SASEGT. In nucleotides, the CDR3 is TGTGCCAGCAGTGAAGCGAGAGGGACTTACGAGCAGTACTTC. Amino acid sequence: CASSEARGTYEQYF.

This clone came up once. The V call is TRBV2, the J call TRBJ2-1; TRBD2 is a possible D gene (6 bases). Germline V gene sequence: CDR1 SNHLY, CDR2 FYNNEI. Trimming took off 6 bases at V and 8 bases at J, with 14 bases between the two ends. The CDR3 totals 13 residues. As DNA, the CDR3 is TGTGCCAGCAGGGTCGGGACTGCTGATGAGCAGTTCTTC. This encodes CASRVGTADEQFF.

V usage is TRBV5-6 and J usage is TRBJ1-2; no reliable D call. The V and J ends lost 5 bases and 4 bases respectively, with 9 bases between them. Per the germline V gene, CDR1 is SGHDT and CDR2 is YYEEEE. This CDR3 is built from 12 residues. The CDR3 region has the DNA TGTGCCAGCAGTCTGTCCTCCTATGGCTACACCTTC. Its translation is CASSLSSYGYTF.

CDR3 residues: CASSNYQETQYF. CDR3 DNA sequence: TGCGCCAGCAGTAACTATCAAGAGACCCAGTACTTC. The rearrangement links TRBV5-1 to TRBJ2-5; D uncertain. The CDR3 contains 12 residues. V was trimmed by 5 bases and J by 2 bases, leaving 7 bases between them. The germline gives CDR1 SGHRS, CDR2 YFSETQ.

The chain recombines TRBV7-2 with TRBJ2-6, with a weak D call TRBD1 (5 bases). V lost 5 bases to trimming and J lost 0 bases, with 8 bases between them. The CDR3 consists of 15 residues. Germline values: CDR1 SGHTA, CDR2 FQGNSA. CDR3 in DNA: TGTGCCAGCAGCCAACAGGTCTCTGGGGCCAACGTCCTGACTTTC. Translating it yields CASSQQVSGANVLTF.

V is TRBV27 and J is TRBJ2-3; D remains ambiguous. CDR1 is MNHEY and CDR2 is SMNVEV in the germline V gene (reference sequence). Trimming shortened V by 2 bases and J by 0 bases, and 6 bases separated the two germline ends. The CDR3 totals 14 residues. CDR3 in amino acids: CASSLGISTDTQYF. The CDR3 region has the DNA TGTGCCAGCAGTTTAGGCATAAGCACAGATACGCAGTATTTT.